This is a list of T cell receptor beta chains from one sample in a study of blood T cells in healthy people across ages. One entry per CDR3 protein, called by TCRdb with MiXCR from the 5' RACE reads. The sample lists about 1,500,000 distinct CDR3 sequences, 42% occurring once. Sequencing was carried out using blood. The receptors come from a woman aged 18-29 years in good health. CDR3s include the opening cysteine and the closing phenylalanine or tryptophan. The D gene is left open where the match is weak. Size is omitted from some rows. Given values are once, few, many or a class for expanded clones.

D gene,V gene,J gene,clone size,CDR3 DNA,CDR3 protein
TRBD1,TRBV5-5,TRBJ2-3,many,TGTGCCAGCAGCCTTCCCGGGACAGGGGGCTCAGATACGCAGTATTTT,CASSLPGTGGSDTQYF
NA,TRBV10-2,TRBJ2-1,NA,TGCGCCAGCAGGACTGAGGGTTCCTACAATGAGCAGTTCTTC,CASRTEGSYNEQFF
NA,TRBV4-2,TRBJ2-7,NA,TGTGCCAGCAGCCAAGAAGCAGGACAGAAAAGTAGCTCCTACAATGAGCAGTACTTC,CASSQEAGQKSSSYNEQYF
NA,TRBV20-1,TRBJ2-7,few,TGCAGTGCTAAAGCCCAATCTATCGCCTACGAGCAGTACTTC,CSAKAQSIAYEQYF
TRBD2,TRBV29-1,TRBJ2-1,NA,TGCAGCGCTTTGCGGGGGGCGGTCTACAATGAGCAGTTCTTC,CSALRGAVYNEQFF
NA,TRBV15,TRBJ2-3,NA,TGTGCCACCAGCTCCTTCAGGGGAGATACGCAGTATTTT,CATSSFRGDTQYF
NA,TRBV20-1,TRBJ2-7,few,TGCAGTGCTAGAGTTTTGGCGGGAAATCTAGTCCACGAGCAGTACTTC,CSARVLAGNLVHEQYF
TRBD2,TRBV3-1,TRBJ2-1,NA,TGTGCCAGCAGCCATCTCCTAGCGGCATACAATGAGCAGTTCTTC,CASSHLLAAYNEQFF
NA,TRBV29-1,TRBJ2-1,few,TGCAGCGTTGATAAGGCGGAGAGCTCCTACAATGAGCAGTTCTTC,CSVDKAESSYNEQFF
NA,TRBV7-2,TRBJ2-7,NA,TGTGCCAGCACCGTGGACACCTACAATGAGCAGTACTTC,CASTVDTYNEQYF
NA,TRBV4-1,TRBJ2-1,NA,TGCGCCAGCAGCCAAGATAGGGGGGGGTACTATGAGCAGTTCTTC,CASSQDRGGYYEQFF
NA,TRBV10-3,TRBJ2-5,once,TGTGCCATCAGAGACCCGGGGGCGGTGGAGACCCAGTACTTC,CAIRDPGAVETQYF
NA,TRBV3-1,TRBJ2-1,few,TGTGCCAGCAGCCAAGAGAATAGGCACGATGAGCAGTTCTTC,CASSQENRHDEQFF
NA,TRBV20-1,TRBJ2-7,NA,TGCAGTGCTAGAGATTGGGGTGGGGGAACCGAGCAGTACTTC,CSARDWGGGTEQYF
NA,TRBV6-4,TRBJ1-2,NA,TGTGCCAGCGCCCAATCCAGGGGCGGTGGCTACACCTTC,CASAQSRGGGYTF
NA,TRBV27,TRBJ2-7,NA,TGTGCCAGCAGTTTATCCAATGGCTACTACGAGCAGTACTTC,CASSLSNGYYEQYF
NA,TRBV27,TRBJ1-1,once,TGTGCCAGCAGTCTCCCGAGGATGAGTGGCCCTTACACTGAAGCTTTCTTT,CASSLPRMSGPYTEAFF
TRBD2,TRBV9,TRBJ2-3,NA,TGTGCCAGCAGCGTAGCGACTAGCCTACCAGATACGCGGTATTTT,CASSVATSLPDTRYF
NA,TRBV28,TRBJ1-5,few,TGTGCCAGCTCCGCGGGAGGCAGAAGCAATCAGCCCCAGCATTTT,CASSAGGRSNQPQHF
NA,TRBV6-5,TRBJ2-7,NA,TGTGCCAGCAGTTACGACCCCAGGGGGGTTACCTACGAGCAGTACTTC,CASSYDPRGVTYEQYF
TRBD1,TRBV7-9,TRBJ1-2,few,TGTGCCAGCAGCCTACCAGCCGGGACAGGGGGCGCTAACTATGGCTACACCTTC,CASSLPAGTGGANYGYTF
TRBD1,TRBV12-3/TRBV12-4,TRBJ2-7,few,TGTGCCAGCAGTCCTGGGACAGGCGATTACTACGAGCAGTACTTC,CASSPGTGDYYEQYF
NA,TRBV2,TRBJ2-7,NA,TGTGCCAGCAGTGACGGGGCGCAGTACTTC,CASSDGAQYF
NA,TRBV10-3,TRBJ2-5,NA,TGTGCCATCAGTGCCACGAGAGGGGAGGAGACCCAGTACTTC,CAISATRGEETQYF
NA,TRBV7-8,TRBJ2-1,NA,TGTGCCAGCAGCTTAGTACATCCTCCCCTGTTCGCGGGATACAATGAGCAGTTCTTC,CASSLVHPPLFAGYNEQFF
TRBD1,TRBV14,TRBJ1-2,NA,TGTGCCAGCACCCGACAGGGGGGAAGCGGTGGCTACACCTTC,CASTRQGGSGGYTF
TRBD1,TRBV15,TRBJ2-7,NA,TGTGCCACCAGCATGACACAGGGGGCCTACGAGCAGTACTTC,CATSMTQGAYEQYF
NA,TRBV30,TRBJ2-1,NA,TGTGCCTGGAGTGAAGGGACCCTCTACAATGAGCAGTTCTTC,CAWSEGTLYNEQFF
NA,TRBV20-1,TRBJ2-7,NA,TGCAGTGCTAGTAGGAGGGGTCACAAAATTTTCTACGAGCAGTACTTC,CSASRRGHKIFYEQYF
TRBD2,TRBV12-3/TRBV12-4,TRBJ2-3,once,TGTGCCAGCAGTGTAGGGAGGGTATCAGATACGCAGTATTTT,CASSVGRVSDTQYF
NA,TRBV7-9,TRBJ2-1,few,TGTGCCAGCAGCTTAGGTTCTTCCCCCAGCGAGCAGTTCTTC,CASSLGSSPSEQFF
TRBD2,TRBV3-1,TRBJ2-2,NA,TGTGCCAGCAGCCCCGAGGGTAGCGGGTATGCCACCGGGGAGCTGTTTTTT,CASSPEGSGYATGELFF
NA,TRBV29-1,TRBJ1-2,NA,TGCAGCGTTGAATTGACACCAACTTCCTTAGCTAACTATGGCTACACCTTC,CSVELTPTSLANYGYTF
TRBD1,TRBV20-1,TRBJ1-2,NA,TGCAGTGCTAGAGATTGGGGACAGGGTGATACTAACTATGGCTACACCTTC,CSARDWGQGDTNYGYTF
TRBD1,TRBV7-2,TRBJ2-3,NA,TGTGCCAGCAGCTCCCCGACAGGGGGAAGGCAGGATACGCAGTATTTT,CASSSPTGGRQDTQYF